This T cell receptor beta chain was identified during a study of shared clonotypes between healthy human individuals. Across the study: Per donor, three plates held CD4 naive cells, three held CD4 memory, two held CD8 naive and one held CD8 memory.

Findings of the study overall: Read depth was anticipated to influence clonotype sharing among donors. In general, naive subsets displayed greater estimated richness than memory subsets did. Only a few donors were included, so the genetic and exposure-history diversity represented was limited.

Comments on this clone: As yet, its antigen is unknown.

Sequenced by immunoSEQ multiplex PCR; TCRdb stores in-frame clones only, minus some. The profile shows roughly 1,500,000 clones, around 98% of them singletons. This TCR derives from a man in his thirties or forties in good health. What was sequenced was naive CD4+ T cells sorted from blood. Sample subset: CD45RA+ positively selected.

This chain's CDR3 is CASTGAFNQPQHF. As DNA, the CDR3 is TGTGCCAGCACCGGGGCGTTCAATCAGCCCCAGCATTTT. The chain joins TRBV6-5 to TRBJ1-5; D might be TRBD1 (5 bases). V lost 7 bases, J lost 3 bases, and 10 bases lay in between. The germline V gene has CDR1 MNHEY and CDR2 SVGAGI. CDR3 length: 13 amino acids.